This TCR beta chain is from a study of blood T cell repertoires in COVID-19. Clones were read by immunoSEQ multiplex PCR, and TCRdb kept only the in-frame ones, dropping some. The sample has 130,000 or so clones; under 85% are singletons. Germline V gene lookup returns CDR1 GTSNPN and CDR2 SVGIG (reference sequence). CDR3 size: 17 residues. Between the trimmed V and J ends, which lost 3 bases and 4 bases, there was a span of 22 bases. This clonotype originated in a woman in her sixties with acute or convalescent COVID-19. This chain links TRBV30 with TRBJ1-3, with D possibly matching TRBD1 (6 bases). Sequences were obtained from peripheral blood. CDR3 bases: TGTGCCTGGAGGCCTTCAACCGGGACAACCGACGGAAACACCATATATTTT. It codes for CAWRPSTGTTDGNTIYF.